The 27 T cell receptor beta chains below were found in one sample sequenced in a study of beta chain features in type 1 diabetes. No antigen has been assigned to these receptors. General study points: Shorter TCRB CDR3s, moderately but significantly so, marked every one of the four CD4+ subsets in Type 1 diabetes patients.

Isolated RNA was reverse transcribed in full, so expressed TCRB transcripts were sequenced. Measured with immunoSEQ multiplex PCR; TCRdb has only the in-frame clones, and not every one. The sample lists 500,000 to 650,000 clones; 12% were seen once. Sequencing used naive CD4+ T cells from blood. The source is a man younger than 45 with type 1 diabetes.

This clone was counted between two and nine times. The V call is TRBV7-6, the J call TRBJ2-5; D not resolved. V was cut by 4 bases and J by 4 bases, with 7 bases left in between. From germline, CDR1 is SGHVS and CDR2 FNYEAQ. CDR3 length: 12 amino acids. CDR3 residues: CASSSGPETQYF. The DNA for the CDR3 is TGTGCCAGCAGCTCAGGTCCAGAGACCCAGTACTTC.

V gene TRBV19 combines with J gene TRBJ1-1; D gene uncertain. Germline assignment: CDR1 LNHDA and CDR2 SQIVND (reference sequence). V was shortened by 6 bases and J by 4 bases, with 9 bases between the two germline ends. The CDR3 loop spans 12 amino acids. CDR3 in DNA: TGTGCCAGTAGGGGGTCCGGCACTGAAGCTTTCTTT. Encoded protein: CASRGSGTEAFF.

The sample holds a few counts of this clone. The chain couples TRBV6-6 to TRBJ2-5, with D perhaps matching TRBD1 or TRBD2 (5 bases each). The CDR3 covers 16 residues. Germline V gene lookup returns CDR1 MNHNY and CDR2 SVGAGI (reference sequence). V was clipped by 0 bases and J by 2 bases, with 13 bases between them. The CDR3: CASSYSDRDLQETQYF. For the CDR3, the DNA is TGTGCCAGCAGTTACTCGGATAGGGACCTTCAAGAGACCCAGTACTTC.

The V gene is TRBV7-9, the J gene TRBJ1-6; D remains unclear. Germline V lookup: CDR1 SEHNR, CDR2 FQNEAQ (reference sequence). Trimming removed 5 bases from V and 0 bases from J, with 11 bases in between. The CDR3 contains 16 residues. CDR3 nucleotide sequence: TGTGCCAGCAGCCGCGCGGGGTCCTCCTATAATTCACCCCTCCACTTT. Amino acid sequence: CASSRAGSSYNSPLHF. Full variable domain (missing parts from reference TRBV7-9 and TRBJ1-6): DTGVSQNPRHKITKRGQNVTFRCDPISEHNRLYWYRQTLGQGPEFLTYFQNEAQLEKSRLLSDRFSAERPKGSFSTLEIQRTEQGDSAMYLCASSRAGSSYNSPLHFGNGTRLTVT.

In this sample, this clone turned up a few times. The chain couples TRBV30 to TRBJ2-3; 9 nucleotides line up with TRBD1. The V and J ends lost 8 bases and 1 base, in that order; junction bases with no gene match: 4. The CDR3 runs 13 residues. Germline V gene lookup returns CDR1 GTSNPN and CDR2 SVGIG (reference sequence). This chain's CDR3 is CAHRDRGTDTQYF. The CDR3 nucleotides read TGTGCCCACCGGGACAGGGGCACAGATACGCAGTATTTT.

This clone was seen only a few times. The CDR3 nucleotides are TGTGCCAGCAGTACCCAGGACACAGATACGCAGTATTTT. Residues: CASSTQDTDTQYF. The chain combines TRBV6-4 with TRBJ2-3, with D unclear. The CDR3 has 13 residues. V was shortened by 5 bases and J by 2 bases, with 8 bases between the two germline ends. Germline assignment: CDR1 MRHNA and CDR2 SNTAGT.

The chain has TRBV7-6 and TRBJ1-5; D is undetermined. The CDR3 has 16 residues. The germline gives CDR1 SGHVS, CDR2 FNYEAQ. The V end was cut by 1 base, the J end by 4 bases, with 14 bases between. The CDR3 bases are TGTGCCAGCAGCTTAGGGACCCTCCCGATGAATCAGCCCCAGCATTTT. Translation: CASSLGTLPMNQPQHF.

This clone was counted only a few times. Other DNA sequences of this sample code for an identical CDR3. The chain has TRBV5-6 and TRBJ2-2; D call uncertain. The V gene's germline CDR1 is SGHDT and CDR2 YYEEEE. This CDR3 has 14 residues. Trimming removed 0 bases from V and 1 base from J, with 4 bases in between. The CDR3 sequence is CASSLVGNTGELFF. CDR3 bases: TGTGCCAGCAGCTTGGTAGGGAACACCGGGGAGCTGTTTTTT.

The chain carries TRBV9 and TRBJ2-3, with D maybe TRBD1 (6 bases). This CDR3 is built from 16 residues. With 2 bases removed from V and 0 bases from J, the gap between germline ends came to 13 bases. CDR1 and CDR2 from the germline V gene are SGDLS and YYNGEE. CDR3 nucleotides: TGTGCCAGCAGCGTGCAGGGGACGGCTAGCACAGATACGCAGTATTTT. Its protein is CASSVQGTASTDTQYF.

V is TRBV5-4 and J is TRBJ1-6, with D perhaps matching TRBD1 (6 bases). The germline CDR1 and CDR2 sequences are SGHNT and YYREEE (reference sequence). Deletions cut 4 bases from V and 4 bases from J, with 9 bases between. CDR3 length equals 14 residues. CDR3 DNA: TGTGCCAGCAGCATACAGGGATATAATTCACCCCTCCACTTT. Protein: CASSIQGYNSPLHF.

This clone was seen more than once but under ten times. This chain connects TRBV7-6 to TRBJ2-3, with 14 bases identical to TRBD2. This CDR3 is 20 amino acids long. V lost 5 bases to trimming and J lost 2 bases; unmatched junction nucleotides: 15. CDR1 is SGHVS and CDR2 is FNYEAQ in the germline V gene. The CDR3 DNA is TGTGCCAGCAGCCCGCCTTCCGGGACTAGCGGGGGCTATATCACAGATACGCAGTATTTT. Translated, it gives CASSPPSGTSGGYITDTQYF.

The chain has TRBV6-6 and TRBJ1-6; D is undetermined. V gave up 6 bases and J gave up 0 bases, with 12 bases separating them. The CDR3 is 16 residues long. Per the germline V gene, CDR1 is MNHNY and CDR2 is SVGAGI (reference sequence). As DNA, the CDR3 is TGTGCCAGCAGCACGGGCGGGAGCTCCTATAATTCACCCCTCCACTTT. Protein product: CASSTGGSSYNSPLHF.

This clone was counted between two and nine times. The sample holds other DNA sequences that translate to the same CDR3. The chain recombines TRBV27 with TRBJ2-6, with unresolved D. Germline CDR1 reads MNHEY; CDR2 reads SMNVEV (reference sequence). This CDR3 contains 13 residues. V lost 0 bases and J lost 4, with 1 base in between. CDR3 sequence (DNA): TGTGCCAGCAGTTTATCCGGGGCCAACGTCCTGACTTTC. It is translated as CASSLSGANVLTF. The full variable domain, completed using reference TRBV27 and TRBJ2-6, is EAQVTQNPRYLITVTGKKLTVTCSQNMNHEYMSWYRQDPGLGLRQIYYSMNVEVTDKGDVPEGYKVSRKEKRNFPLILESPSPNQTSLYFCASSLSGANVLTFGAGSRLTVL.

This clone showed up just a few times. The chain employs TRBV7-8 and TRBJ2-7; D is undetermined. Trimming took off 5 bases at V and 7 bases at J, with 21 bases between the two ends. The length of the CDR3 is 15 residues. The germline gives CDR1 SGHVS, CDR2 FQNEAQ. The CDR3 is CASSQDISGPREQYF. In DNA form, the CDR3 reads TGTGCCAGCAGCCAAGATATCTCCGGGCCGAGGGAGCAGTACTTC.

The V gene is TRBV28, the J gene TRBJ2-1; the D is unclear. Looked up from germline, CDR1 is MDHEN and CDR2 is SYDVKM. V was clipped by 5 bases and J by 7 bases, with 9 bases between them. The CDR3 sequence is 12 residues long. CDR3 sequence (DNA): TGTGCCAGCAGTCCCAGTTGGAATGAGCAGTTCTTC. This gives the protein CASSPSWNEQFF.

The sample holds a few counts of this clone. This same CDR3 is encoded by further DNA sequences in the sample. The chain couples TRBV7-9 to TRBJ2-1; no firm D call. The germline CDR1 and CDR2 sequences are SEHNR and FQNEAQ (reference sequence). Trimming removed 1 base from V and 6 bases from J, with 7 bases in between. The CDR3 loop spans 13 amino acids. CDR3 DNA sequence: TGTGCCAGCAGCTTAGAAGGCGGCAATGAGCAGTTCTTC. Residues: CASSLEGGNEQFF.

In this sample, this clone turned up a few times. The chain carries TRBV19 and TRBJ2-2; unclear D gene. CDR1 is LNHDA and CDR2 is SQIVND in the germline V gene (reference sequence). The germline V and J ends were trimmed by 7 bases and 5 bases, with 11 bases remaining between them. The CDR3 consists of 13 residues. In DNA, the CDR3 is TGTGCCAGTACCACGGACCAAACCGGGGAGCTGTTTTTT. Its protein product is CASTTDQTGELFF.

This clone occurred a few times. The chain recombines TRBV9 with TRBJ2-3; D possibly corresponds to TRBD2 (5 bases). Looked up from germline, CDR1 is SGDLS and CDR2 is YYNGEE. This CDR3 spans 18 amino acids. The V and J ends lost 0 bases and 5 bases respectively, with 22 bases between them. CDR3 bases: TGTGCCAGCAGCGTAGCTCGTCAGGCCCCGGGATATCGAGATACGCAGTATTTT. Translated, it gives CASSVARQAPGYRDTQYF.

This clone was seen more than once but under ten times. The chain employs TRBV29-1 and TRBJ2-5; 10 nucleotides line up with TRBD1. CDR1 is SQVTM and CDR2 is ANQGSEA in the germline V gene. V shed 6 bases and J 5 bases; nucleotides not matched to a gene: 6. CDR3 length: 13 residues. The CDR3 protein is CSVRQGAGETQYF. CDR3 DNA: TGCAGCGTCAGACAGGGGGCCGGGGAGACCCAGTACTTC.

The CDR3 here is CASSWTGGAENTEAFF. Here the CDR3 DNA reads TGCGCCAGCAGCTGGACAGGGGGCGCCGAGAACACTGAAGCTTTCTTT. The chain joins TRBV5-1 to TRBJ1-1, with 11 nucleotides matching TRBD1. The CDR3 covers 16 residues. Germline trimming cut 3 bases from V and 1 base from J; bases unmatched to any gene: 5. From germline, CDR1 is SGHRS and CDR2 YFSETQ.

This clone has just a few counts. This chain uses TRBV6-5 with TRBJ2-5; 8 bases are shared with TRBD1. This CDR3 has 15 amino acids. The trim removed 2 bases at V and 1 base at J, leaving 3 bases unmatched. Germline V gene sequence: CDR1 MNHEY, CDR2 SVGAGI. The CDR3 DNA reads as TGTGCCAGCAGTTACCTGGGGACAGGCCAAGAGACCCAGTACTTC. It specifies CASSYLGTGQETQYF.

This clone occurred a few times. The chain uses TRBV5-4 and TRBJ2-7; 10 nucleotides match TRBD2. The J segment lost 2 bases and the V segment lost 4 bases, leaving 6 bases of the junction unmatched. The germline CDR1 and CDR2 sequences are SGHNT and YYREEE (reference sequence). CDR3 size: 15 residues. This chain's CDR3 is CASSPATSGAYEQYF. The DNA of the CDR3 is TGTGCCAGCAGCCCGGCCACTAGCGGGGCCTACGAGCAGTACTTC.

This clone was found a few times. This chain's CDR3 is CASSTDQSYEQYF. For the CDR3, the DNA is TGTGCCAGTAGTACTGACCAATCCTACGAGCAGTACTTC. The V and J genes are TRBV19 and TRBJ2-7; no clear D gene. The length of the CDR3 is 13 residues. The germline gives CDR1 LNHDA, CDR2 SQIVND (reference sequence). Trimming cost V 4 bases and J 1 base, with 8 bases left between them.

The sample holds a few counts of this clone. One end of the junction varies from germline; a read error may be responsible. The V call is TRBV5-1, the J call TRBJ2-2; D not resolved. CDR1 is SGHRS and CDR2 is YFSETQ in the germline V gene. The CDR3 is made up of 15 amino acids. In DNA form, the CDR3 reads TGCGCCAGCAGTTTGGGGTTCGCGAACACCGGGGAGCTGTTTTTT. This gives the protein CASSLGFANTGELFF.

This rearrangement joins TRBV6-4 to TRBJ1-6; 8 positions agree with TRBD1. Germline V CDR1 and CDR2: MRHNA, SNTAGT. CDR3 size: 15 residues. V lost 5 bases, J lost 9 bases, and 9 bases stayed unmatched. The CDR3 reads CASSSSAGGSSPLHF. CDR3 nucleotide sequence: TGTGCCAGCAGTAGCTCGGCAGGGGGCTCTTCACCCCTCCACTTT.

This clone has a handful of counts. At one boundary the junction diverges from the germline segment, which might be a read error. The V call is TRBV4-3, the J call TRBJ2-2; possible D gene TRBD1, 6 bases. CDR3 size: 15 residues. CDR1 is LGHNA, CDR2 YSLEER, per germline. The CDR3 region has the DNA TGCGCCAGCAACCAACAGGGACCGAACACCGGGGAGCTGTTTTTT. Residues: CASNQQGPNTGELFF.

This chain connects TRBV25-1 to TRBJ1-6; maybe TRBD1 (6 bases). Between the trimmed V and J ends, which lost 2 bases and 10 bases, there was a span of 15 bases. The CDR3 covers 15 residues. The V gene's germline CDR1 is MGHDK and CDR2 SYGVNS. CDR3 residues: CASSEQTGSDSPLHF. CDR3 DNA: TGTGCCAGCAGTGAACAGACAGGTAGCGACTCACCCCTCCACTTT.